This T cell receptor (beta chain) emerged from a study of T cell responses to AZD1222 COVID-19 vaccine. Overall study findings and caveats: Vaccine-related CD4 TCRs covered spike, predominating at 160-218 and 743-854. It should be noted that donors were predominantly white British and more often female, and clonal diversity was possibly underestimated.

Sequencing was performed with immunoSEQ multiplex PCR; in TCRdb, only in-frame clones are kept and a portion is missing. Of about 140,000 clones in the sample, approximately 90% were seen once. Notes on this clone: Its antigen is as yet unknown.

In germline, CDR1 is LNHDA, CDR2 SQIVND (reference sequence). V lost 5 bases and J 4 bases, leaving 21 bases between the germline ends. The CDR3 totals 16 residues. The V gene is TRBV19, the J gene TRBJ2-7; a possible D gene is TRBD1 (6 bases). The clonotype was recovered from an adult in good health. This sample comprised peripheral blood, obtained on day 0 of AZD1222 vaccination. CDR3 DNA sequence: TGTGCCAGTAGTCCTCGTGGACAGCCCCTTGGGTACGAGCAGTACTTC. Translating gives CASSPRGQPLGYEQYF.